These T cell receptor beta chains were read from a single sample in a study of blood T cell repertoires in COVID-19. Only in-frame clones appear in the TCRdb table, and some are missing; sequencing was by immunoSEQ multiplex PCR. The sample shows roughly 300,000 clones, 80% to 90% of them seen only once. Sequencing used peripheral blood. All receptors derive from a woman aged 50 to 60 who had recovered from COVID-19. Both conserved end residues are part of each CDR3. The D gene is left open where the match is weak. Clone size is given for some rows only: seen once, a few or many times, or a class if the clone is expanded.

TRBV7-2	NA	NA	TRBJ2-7	TGTGCCAGCAGCCGGCGAACCACAGGTTACGAGCAGTACTTC	CASSRRTTGYEQYF
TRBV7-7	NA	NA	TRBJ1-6	TGTGCTAGCAGCTTGCGGGACCGCGGTAGCTCCTATAATTCACCCCTCCACTTT	CASSLRDRGSSYNSPLHF
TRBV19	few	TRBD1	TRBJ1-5	TGTGCCAGTGACCTCTACAGGGGCGAAAGTCAGCCCCAGCATTTT	CASDLYRGESQPQHF
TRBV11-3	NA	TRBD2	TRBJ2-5	TGTGCCAGCAGCTCGAGCGGGGGAAACCAAGAGACCCAGTACTTC	CASSSSGGNQETQYF
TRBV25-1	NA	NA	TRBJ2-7	TGTGCCAGCAGTCCGGACTCTGTAACCTACGAGCAGTACTTC	CASSPDSVTYEQYF
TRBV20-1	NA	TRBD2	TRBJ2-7	TGCAGTGCTAGTCTAGCGGGTGGCCTCTCCTACGAGCAGTACTTC	CSASLAGGLSYEQYF
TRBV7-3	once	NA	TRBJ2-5	TGTGCCAGCAGCTTAGACCCCGGGACTCCCCAGTACTTC	CASSLDPGTPQYF
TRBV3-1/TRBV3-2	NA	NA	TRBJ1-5	TGTGCCAGCAGCCAAGATGCAGGGGTTCGCAATCAGCCCCAGCATTTT	CASSQDAGVRNQPQHF
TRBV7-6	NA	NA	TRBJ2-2	TGTGCCAGCAGCCCCCAGGCAGGGAACACCGGGGAGCTGTTTTTT	CASSPQAGNTGELFF
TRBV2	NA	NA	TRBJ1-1	TGTGCCAGCGTTACCTCCTGGGAGGGGACCGTTGGGAACACTGAAGCTTTCTTT	CASVTSWEGTVGNTEAFF
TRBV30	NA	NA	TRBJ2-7	TGTGCCTGGAGTCCGGGGGTGGGGACAGAAAAGCAGTACTTC	CAWSPGVGTEKQYF
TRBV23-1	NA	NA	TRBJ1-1	TGCGCCAGCAGTCAATCGGGCAGGGATGAAGCTTTCTTT	CASSQSGRDEAFF
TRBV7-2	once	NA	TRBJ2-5	TGTGCCAGCAGTAGCGGTCAAGAGACCCAGTACTTC	CASSSGQETQYF
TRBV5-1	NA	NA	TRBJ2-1	TGCGCCAGCAGCTCCCAGGGAAGCTCCTACAATGAGCAGTTCTTC	CASSSQGSSYNEQFF
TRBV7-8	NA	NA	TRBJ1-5	TGTGCCAGCACTCCGGGGCGGGATTTTAATAGCAATCAGCCCCAGCATTTT	CASTPGRDFNSNQPQHF
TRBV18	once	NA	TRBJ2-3	TGTGCCAGCTCACCACGGACGGGACACACAGATACGCAGTATTTT	CASSPRTGHTDTQYF